Sequencing of this TCR beta chain was carried out in a study of blood T cell repertoires in COVID-19. Across the whole study: The United States, Italy and Spain provided the acute and convalescent COVID-19 samples. T cells, B-cell-depleted T cells, or PBMCs provided the cDNA or gDNA that served as material.

Only a few counts were recorded for this clone. Authors' data handling: Nucleated cell counts were estimated from reference gene primer amplification. Assay: immunoSEQ multiplex PCR; the TCRdb copy retains only in-frame clones and omits some. V, J and clone size derive from that table, while D and trimming were established from the DNA sequence. The repertoire includes roughly 150,000 clones, 84% of them detected once, and around 2.7% sits in the top ten. Germline V gives CDR1 LNHDA, CDR2 SQIVND (reference sequence). This CDR3 contains 15 residues. The V end lost 4 bases, the J end lost 6 bases, and 16 bases lay between the germline ends.

The sequenced sample consisted of peripheral blood. This sequence originates from a woman at least 80 years old with COVID-19, enrolled during active disease. The chain uses TRBV19 and TRBJ1-5; D is uncertain. As DNA, the CDR3 is TGTGCCAGTAGTACCTACAGAGGGATCGGTCAGCCCCAGCATTTT. This translates into CASSTYRGIGQPQHF.